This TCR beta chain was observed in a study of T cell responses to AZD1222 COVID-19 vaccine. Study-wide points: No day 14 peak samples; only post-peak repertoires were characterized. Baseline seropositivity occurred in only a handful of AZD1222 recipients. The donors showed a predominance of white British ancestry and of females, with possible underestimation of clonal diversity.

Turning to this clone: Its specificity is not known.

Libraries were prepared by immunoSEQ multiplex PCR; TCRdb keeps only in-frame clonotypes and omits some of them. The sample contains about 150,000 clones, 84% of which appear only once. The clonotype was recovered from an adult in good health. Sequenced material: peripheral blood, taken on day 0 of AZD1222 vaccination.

CDR3: CASSVMDNYEQYF. The CDR3 DNA sequence: TGTGCCAGCAGTGTCATGGACAACTACGAGCAGTACTTC. The rearrangement uses TRBV2 and TRBJ2-7; D might be TRBD1 (5 bases). This CDR3 contains 13 residues. Germline V gene sequence: CDR1 SNHLY, CDR2 FYNNEI. Between the trimmed V and J ends, which lost 4 bases and 3 bases, there was a span of 10 bases.